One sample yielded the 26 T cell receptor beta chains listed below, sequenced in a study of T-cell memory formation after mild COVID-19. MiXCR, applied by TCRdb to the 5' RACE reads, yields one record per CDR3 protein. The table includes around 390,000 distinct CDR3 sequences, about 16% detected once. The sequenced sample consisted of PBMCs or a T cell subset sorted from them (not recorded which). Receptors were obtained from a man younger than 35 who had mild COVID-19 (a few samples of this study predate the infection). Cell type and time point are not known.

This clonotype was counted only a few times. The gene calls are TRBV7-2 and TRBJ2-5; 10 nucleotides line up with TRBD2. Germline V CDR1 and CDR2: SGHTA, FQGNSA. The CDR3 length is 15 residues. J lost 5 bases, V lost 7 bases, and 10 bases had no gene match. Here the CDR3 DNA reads TGTGCCAGCACCTCGACTAGCGGGCATGGGGAGACCCAGTACTTC. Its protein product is CASTSTSGHGETQYF.

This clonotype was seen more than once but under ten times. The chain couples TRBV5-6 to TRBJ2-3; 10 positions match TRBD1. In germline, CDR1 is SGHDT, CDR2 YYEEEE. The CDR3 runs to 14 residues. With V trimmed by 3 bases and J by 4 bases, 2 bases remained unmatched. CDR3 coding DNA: TGTGCCAGCAGCTCCGGACAGGGGGCAGATACGCAGTATTTT. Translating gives CASSSGQGADTQYF.

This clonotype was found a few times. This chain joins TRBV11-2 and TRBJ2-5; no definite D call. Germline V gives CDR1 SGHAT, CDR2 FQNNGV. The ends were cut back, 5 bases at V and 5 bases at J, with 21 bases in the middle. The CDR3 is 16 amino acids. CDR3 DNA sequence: TGTGCCAGCAGCCCCCGGGCGGCATACCTGTCGGAGACCCAGTACTTC. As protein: CASSPRAAYLSETQYF.

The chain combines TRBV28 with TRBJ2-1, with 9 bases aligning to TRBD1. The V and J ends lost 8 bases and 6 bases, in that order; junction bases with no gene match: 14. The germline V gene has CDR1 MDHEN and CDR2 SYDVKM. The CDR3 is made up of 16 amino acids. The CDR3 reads CASSTWDREAVNEQFF. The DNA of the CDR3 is TGTGCCAGCTCAACTTGGGACAGGGAAGCTGTCAATGAGCAGTTCTTC.

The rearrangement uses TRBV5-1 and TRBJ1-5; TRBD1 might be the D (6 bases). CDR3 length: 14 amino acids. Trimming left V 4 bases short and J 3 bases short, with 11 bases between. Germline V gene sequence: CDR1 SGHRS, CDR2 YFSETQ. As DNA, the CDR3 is TGCGCCAGCAGCCCGGACAGAAACAATCAGCCCCAGCATTTT. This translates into CASSPDRNNQPQHF. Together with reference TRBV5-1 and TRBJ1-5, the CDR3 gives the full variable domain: KAGVTQTPRYLIKTRGQQVTLSCSPISGHRSVSWYQQTPGQGLQFLFEYFSETQRNKGNFPGRFSGRQFSNSRSEMNVSTLELGDSALYLCASSPDRNNQPQHFGDGTRLSIL.

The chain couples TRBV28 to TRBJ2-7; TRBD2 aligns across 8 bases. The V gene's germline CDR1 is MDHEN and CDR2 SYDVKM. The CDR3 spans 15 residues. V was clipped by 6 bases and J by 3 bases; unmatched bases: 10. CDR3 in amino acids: CASSPSGSGNYEQYV. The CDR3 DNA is TGTGCCAGCAGCCCATCAGGTAGCGGGAACTACGAGCAGTACGTC.

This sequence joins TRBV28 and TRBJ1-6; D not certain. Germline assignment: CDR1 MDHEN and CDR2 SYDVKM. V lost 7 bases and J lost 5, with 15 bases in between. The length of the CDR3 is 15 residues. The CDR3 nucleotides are TGTGCCAGCATCACCGGCGAGTTAAATAATTCACCCCTCCACTTT. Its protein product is CASITGELNNSPLHF.

CDR3 sequence (DNA): TGTGCCAGCAGTTTCTCCTGGGACCCGGAGCTGTTTTTT. Its protein product is CASSFSWDPELFF. This chain joins TRBV12-3 or TRBV12-4 and TRBJ2-2; the D call may be TRBD1 or TRBD2 (5 bases each). The CDR3 is 13 amino acids. Trimming removed 3 bases at V and 10 bases at J, with 12 bases between.

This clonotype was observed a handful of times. Here the CDR3 reads CASSFGGGDNEQFF. CDR3 DNA sequence: TGTGCCAGCAGCTTTGGGGGCGGGGACAATGAGCAGTTCTTC. The gene calls are TRBV7-3 and TRBJ2-1; D may correspond to TRBD1 or TRBD2 (6 bases each). Germline V CDR1 and CDR2: SGHTA, FQGTGA. The CDR3 totals 14 residues. Trimming cost V 3 bases and J 5 bases, with 11 bases left between them.

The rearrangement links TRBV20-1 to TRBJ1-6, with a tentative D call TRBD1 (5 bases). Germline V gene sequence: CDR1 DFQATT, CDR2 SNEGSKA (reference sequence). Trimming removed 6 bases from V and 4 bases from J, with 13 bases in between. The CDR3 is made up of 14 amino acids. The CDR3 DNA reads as TGCAGTGCCAGTGAGAAGGGGTATAATTCACCCCTCCACTTT. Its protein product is CSASEKGYNSPLHF.

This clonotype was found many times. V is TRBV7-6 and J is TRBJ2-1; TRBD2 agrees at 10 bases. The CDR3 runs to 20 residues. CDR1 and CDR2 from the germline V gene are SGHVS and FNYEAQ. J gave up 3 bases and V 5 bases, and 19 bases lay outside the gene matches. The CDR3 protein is CASSPSSGGLPPSFYNEQFF. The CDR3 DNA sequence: TGTGCCAGCAGCCCGTCTAGCGGGGGCCTACCACCGTCGTTCTACAATGAGCAGTTCTTC.

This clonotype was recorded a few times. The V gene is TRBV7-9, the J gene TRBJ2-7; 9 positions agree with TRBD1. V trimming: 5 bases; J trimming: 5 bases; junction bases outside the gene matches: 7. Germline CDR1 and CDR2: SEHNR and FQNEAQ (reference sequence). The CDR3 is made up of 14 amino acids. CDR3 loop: CASSPGQGPNEQYF. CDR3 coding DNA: TGTGCCAGCAGCCCGGGACAGGGCCCTAACGAGCAGTACTTC. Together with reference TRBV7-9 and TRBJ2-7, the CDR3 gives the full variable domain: DTGVSQNPRHKITKRGQNVTFRCDPISEHNRLYWYRQTLGQGPEFLTYFQNEAQLEKSRLLSDRFSAERPKGSFSTLEIQRTEQGDSAMYLCASSPGQGPNEQYFGPGTRLTVT.

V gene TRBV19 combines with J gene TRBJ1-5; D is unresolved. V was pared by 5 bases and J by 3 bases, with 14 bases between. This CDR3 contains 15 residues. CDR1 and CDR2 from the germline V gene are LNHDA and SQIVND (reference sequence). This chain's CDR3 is CASSAYGYTNQPQHF. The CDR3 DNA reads TGTGCCAGTAGTGCATACGGTTATACCAATCAGCCCCAGCATTTT.

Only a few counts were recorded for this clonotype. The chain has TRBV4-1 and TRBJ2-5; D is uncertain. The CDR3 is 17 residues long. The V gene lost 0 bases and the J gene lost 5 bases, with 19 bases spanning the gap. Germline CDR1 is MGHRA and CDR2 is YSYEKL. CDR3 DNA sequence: TGCGCCAGCAGCCAAGACCCAGAGAATGGCGTTAGGGAGACCCAGTACTTC. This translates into CASSQDPENGVRETQYF.

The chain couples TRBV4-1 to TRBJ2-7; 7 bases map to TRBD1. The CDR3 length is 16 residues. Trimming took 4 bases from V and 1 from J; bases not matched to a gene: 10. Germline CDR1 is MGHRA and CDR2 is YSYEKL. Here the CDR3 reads CASSRIQGMGSYEQYV. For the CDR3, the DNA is TGCGCCAGCAGCCGGATACAGGGGATGGGGTCCTACGAGCAGTACGTC.

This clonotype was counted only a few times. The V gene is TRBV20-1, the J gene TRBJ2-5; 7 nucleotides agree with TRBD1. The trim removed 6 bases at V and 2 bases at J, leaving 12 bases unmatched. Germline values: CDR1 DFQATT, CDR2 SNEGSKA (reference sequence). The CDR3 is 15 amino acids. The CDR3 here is CSAPDAGTEQETQYF. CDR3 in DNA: TGCAGTGCACCTGACGCCGGGACAGAGCAAGAGACCCAGTACTTC.

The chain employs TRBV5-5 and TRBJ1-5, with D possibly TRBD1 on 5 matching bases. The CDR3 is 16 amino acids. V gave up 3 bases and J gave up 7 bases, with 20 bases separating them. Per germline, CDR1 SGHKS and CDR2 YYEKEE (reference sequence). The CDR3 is CASSSYPRVQSQPQHF. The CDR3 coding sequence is TGTGCCAGCAGCTCCTACCCCAGGGTTCAGTCCCAGCCCCAGCATTTT.

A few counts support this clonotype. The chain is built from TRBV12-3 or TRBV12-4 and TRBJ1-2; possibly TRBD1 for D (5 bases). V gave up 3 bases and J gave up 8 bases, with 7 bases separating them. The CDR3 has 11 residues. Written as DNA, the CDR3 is TGTGCCAGCAGTTTCGGGGGGGGCTACACCTTC. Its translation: CASSFGGGYTF.

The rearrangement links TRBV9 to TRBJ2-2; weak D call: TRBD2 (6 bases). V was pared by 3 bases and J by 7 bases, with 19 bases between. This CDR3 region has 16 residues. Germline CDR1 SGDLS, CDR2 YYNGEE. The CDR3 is CASSAHIRRGGGELFF. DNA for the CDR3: TGTGCCAGCAGCGCGCATATACGGCGGGGAGGCGGGGAGCTGTTTTTT. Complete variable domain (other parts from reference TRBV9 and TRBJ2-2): DSGVTQTPKHLITATGQRVTLRCSPRSGDLSVYWYQQSLDQGLQFLIQYYNGEERAKGNILERFSAQQFPDLHSELNLSSLELGDSALYFCASSAHIRRGGGELFFGEGSRLTVL.

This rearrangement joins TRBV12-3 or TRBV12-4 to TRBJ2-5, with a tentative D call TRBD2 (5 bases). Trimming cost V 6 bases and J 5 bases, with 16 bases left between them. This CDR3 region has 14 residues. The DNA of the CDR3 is TGTGCCAGCAGCCCGGTCGGGGTGGGGGAGACCCAGTACTTC. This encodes CASSPVGVGETQYF.

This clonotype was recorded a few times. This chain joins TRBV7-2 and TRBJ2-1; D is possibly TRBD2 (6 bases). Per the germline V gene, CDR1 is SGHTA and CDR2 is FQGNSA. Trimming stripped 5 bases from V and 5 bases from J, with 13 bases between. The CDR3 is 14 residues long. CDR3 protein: CASSVPGTHNEQFF. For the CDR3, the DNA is TGTGCCAGCAGCGTCCCCGGGACTCACAATGAGCAGTTCTTC.

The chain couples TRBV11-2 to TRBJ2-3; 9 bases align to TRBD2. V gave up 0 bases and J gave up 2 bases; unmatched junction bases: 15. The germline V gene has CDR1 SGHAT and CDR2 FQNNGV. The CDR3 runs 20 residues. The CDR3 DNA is TGTGCCAGCAGCTTAGATGTGTTGGCGGGGGGGCCGCCCGACACAGATACGCAGTATTTT. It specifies CASSLDVLAGGPPDTDTQYF. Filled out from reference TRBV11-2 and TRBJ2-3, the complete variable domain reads EAGVAQSPRYKIIEKRQSVAFWCNPISGHATLYWYQQILGQGPKLLIQFQNNGVVDDSQLPKDRFSAERLKGVDSTLKIQPAKLEDSAVYLCASSLDVLAGGPPDTDTQYFGPGTRLTVL.

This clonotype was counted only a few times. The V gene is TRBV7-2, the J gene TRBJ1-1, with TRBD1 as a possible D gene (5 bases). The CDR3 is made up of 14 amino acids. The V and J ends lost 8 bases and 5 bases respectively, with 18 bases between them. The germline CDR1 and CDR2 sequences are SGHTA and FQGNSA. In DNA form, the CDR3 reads TGTGCCAGCCAAACAAGGGACCTTAGGACTGAAGCTTTCTTT. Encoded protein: CASQTRDLRTEAFF.

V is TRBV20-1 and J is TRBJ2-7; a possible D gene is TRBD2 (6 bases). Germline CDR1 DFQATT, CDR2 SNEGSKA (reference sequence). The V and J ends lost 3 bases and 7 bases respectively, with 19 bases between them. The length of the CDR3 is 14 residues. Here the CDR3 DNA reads TGCAGTGCTAGGGATGGTAGCGGAGTGGTGGAGCAGTACTTC. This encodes CSARDGSGVVEQYF.

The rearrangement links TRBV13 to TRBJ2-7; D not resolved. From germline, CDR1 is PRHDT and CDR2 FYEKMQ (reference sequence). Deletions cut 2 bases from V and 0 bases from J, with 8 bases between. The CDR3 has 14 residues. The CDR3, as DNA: TGTGCCAGCAGCTTAACCCCATACTCCTACGAGCAGTACTTC. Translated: CASSLTPYSYEQYF.

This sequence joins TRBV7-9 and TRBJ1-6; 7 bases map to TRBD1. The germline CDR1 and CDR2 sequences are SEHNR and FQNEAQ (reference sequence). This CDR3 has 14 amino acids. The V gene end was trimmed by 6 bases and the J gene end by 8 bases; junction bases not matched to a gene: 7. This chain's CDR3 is CASRRTGQYSPLHF. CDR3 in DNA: TGTGCCAGCAGAAGGACAGGACAGTATTCACCCCTCCACTTT.